This is a list of T cell receptor beta chains from one sample in a study of T cells in Graves' hyperthyroidism and ophthalmopathy. MiXCR, applied by TCRdb to the multiplex PCR reads, yields one record per CDR3 protein. The sample lists 560,000 or so distinct CDR3 sequences, around 20% seen once, with 40% to 50% in the top ten. The sample was blood. These receptors were collected from a man aged 35-49 years with Graves' ophthalmopathy. The CDR3 runs from the conserved cysteine through the conserved F or W. The D gene is left open where the match is weak. Some rows mark clone size as missing; the rest say once, few, many or name a class of expanded clone.

>TRBJ2-7|TRBD1|TRBV19|NA|20
CASSMADITERGQIAYEQYF
TGTGCCAGTAGTATGGCGGACATAACGGAGAGGGGACAGATAGCCTACGAGCAGTACTTC
>TRBJ1-1|NA|TRBV27|NA|10
CASTGRQAFF
TGTGCCAGCACCGGACGGCAGGCTTTCTTT
>TRBJ1-1|TRBD1|TRBV12-3/TRBV12-4|many|13
CASRPGTGGLSFF
TGTGCCAGCAGACCCGGGACAGGGGGTTTGTCTTTCTTT
>TRBJ2-5|TRBD2|TRBV5-5|few|15
CASSLGSGSIQTQYF
TGTGCCAGCAGCTTAGGTAGCGGGAGTATCCAGACCCAGTACTTC
>TRBJ1-2|NA|TRBV5-5|NA|12
CASSGSNYGYTF
TGTGCCAGCAGCGGCAGCAACTATGGCTACACCTTC
>TRBJ2-4|TRBD2|TRBV27|NA|15
CASSGLAGGLNIQYF
TGTGCCAGCAGTGGTCTAGCGGGGGGGCTGAACATTCAGTACTTC
>TRBJ2-3|NA|TRBV27|once|14
CVSSLAGRTDTQYF
TGTGTCAGCAGTTTAGCAGGGAGGACAGATACGCAGTATTTT
>TRBJ2-1|TRBD2|TRBV12-3/TRBV12-4|NA|16
CASSFGASGTYNEQFF
TGTGCCAGCAGTTTTGGGGCTAGCGGGACATACAATGAGCAGTTCTTC
>TRBJ2-3|NA|TRBV12-3/TRBV12-4|NA|13
CASSLAHGGSGYF
TGTGCCAGCAGTTTAGCGCACGGGGGATCAGGGTATTTT
>TRBJ2-3|TRBD1|TRBV10-1|many|15
CASSDKGAPTDTQYF
TGCGCCAGCAGTGATAAGGGGGCGCCCACAGATACGCAGTATTTT
>TRBJ2-3|NA|TRBV11-2|many|17
CASSHIPGDSSTDTQYF
TGTGCCAGCAGCCACATCCCGGGGGACTCTAGCACAGATACGCAGTATTTT
>TRBJ2-3|TRBD2|TRBV3-1|many|12
CASSGLVDTQYF
TGTGCCAGCAGCGGACTAGTGGATACGCAGTATTTT
>TRBJ2-3|TRBD1|TRBV7-9|few|17
CASSLERTGPRRDTQYF
TGTGCCAGCAGCTTAGAACGGACAGGGCCTCGCCGCGATACGCAGTATTTT
>TRBJ2-1|NA|TRBV27|many|16
CASRSGGGGISNEQFF
TGTGCCAGCAGATCCGGCGGAGGAGGCATCAGCAATGAGCAGTTCTTC
>TRBJ1-2|NA|TRBV20-1|many|12
CSACPLPGFYTF
TGCAGTGCTTGCCCCCTTCCGGGGTTCTACACCTTC
>TRBJ1-2|TRBD1|TRBV12-5|NA|14
CASGPGQGAKGYTF
TGTGCTAGTGGTCCGGGACAGGGAGCGAAGGGCTACACCTTC
>TRBJ1-5|TRBD1|TRBV30|many|14
CAWNRGPSNQPQHF
TGTGCCTGGAACAGGGGTCCCAGCAATCAGCCCCAGCATTTT
>TRBJ2-1|NA|TRBV6-1|NA|12
CASSLASAEQFF
TGTGCCAGCAGTCTAGCCTCGGCTGAGCAGTTCTTC
>TRBJ2-2|TRBD2|TRBV3-1|NA|16
CASSQGWTSRPGELFF
TGTGCCAGCAGCCAAGGATGGACTAGCCGTCCCGGGGAGCTGTTTTTT
>TRBJ2-1|NA|TRBV29-1|few|15
CSVGTSDSSYNEQFF
TGCAGCGTTGGTACCTCGGACAGCTCTTACAATGAGCAGTTCTTC
>TRBJ2-1|NA|TRBV10-3|NA|13
CAIKGSSYNEQFF
TGTGCCATCAAAGGGTCCTCCTACAATGAGCAGTTCTTC
>TRBJ1-1|NA|TRBV12-3/TRBV12-4|many|15
CASSSVQGSDTEAFF
TGTGCCAGCAGTTCAGTACAGGGTAGTGACACTGAAGCTTTCTTT
>TRBJ2-7|NA|TRBV19|NA|13
CASSAQVIGEQYF
TGTGCCAGTAGTGCCCAGGTCATCGGCGAGCAGTACTTC
>TRBJ2-5|TRBD2|TRBV30|NA|14
CAYTLAGGGLSQYF
TGTGCCTACACACTAGCGGGGGGGGGCCTATCCCAGTACTTC
>TRBJ2-3|TRBD2|TRBV3-1|many|17
CASSQRITSGGARTQYF
TGTGCCAGCAGCCAGAGGATCACTAGCGGGGGGGCCCGTACGCAGTATTTT
>TRBJ2-6|NA|TRBV28|many|16
CASSPPGGGSGNVLTF
TGTGCCAGCAGTCCGCCGGGTGGGGGCAGCGGCAACGTCCTGACTTTC
>TRBJ2-1|TRBD2|TRBV6-2/TRBV6-3|many|16
CASSARLAGKVNEQFF
TGTGCCAGCAGTGCCCGACTAGCGGGAAAGGTCAATGAGCAGTTCTTC
>TRBJ2-1|TRBD2|TRBV5-8|few|18
CASSLQGLAGGSYNEQFF
TGTGCCAGCAGCTTGCAAGGGCTAGCGGGGGGATCCTACAATGAGCAGTTCTTC
>TRBJ1-1|NA|TRBV25-1|NA|14
CASSEDGYRSEAFF
TGTGCCAGCAGTGAGGACGGCTATCGGTCTGAAGCTTTCTTT
>TRBJ2-3|NA|TRBV10-3|few|16
CAISESGPISTDTQYF
TGTGCCATCAGTGAGTCGGGTCCCATTAGCACAGATACGCAGTATTTT
>TRBJ1-6|NA|TRBV12-5|many|12
CASGFPFSPLHF
TGTGCTAGTGGTTTCCCATTTTCACCCCTCCACTTT
>TRBJ2-1|TRBD2|TRBV7-9|NA|17
CASSLWTSGRGGNEQFF
TGTGCCAGCAGCCTATGGACTAGCGGGAGGGGGGGCAATGAGCAGTTCTTC
>TRBJ1-2|NA|TRBV12-3/TRBV12-4|NA|15
CASSPGFSLSYGYTF
TGTGCCAGCAGTCCAGGGTTCAGTCTCTCCTATGGCTACACCTTC
>TRBJ1-5|NA|TRBV9|NA|14
CASSVDTGNQPQHF
TGTGCCAGCAGCGTAGATACAGGGAATCAGCCCCAGCATTTT
>TRBJ2-1|TRBD1|TRBV10-3|few|12
CAIRDRGNEQFF
TGTGCCATCCGGGACAGGGGGAATGAGCAGTTCTTC
>TRBJ2-1|TRBD2|TRBV29-1|few|15
CSVGLAGGPYNEQFF
TGCAGCGTAGGACTAGCGGGAGGCCCCTACAATGAGCAGTTCTTC
>TRBJ2-7|TRBD1|TRBV9|NA|16
CASSKERGTGGFEQYF
TGTGCCAGCAGCAAAGAGAGAGGGACAGGGGGCTTCGAGCAGTACTTC
>TRBJ2-7|NA|TRBV7-8|once|19
CASSLISLLVRGASYEQYF
TGTGCCAGCAGCCTTATATCTCTTCTAGTACGGGGCGCCTCCTACGAGCAGTACTTC
>TRBJ2-5|TRBD2|TRBV3-1|few|15
CASSQGRGGLETQYF
TGTGCCAGCAGCCAAGGCCGGGGGGGCCTGGAGACCCAGTACTTC
>TRBJ1-2|NA|TRBV6-1|NA|10
CASTNYGYTF
TGTGCCAGCACGAACTATGGCTACACCTTC
>TRBJ2-3|TRBD2|TRBV29-1|NA|12
CSQTSAKGTQYF
TGCAGCCAAACTAGCGCCAAGGGGACGCAGTATTTT
>TRBJ2-1|TRBD2|TRBV6-1|many|16
CASSPIGGGSYNEQFF
TGTGCCAGCAGTCCCATCGGGGGGGGCTCCTACAATGAGCAGTTCTTC
>TRBJ1-2|TRBD1|TRBV29-1|NA|16
CSAQLLDRADSYGYTF
TGCAGCGCCCAGCTCCTAGACAGGGCCGACTCCTATGGCTACACCTTC
>TRBJ1-1|NA|TRBV5-1|NA|16
CASTPGGFIKISEAFF
TGCGCCAGCACCCCGGGGGGGTTCATAAAGATTAGTGAAGCTTTCTTT
>TRBJ2-5|TRBD2|TRBV5-1|once|16
CASSFRTSGSQETQYF
TGCGCCAGCAGCTTCCGGACTAGCGGATCCCAAGAGACCCAGTACTTC
>TRBJ1-2|NA|TRBV5-1|few|11
CASSNTEIYTF
TGCGCCAGCAGCAACACAGAAATCTACACCTTC
>TRBJ2-1|NA|TRBV5-8|NA|15
CASSLRLALYNEQFF
TGTGCCAGCAGCTTGAGGCTAGCGCTTTACAATGAGCAGTTCTTC
>TRBJ1-1|NA|TRBV5-1|many|14
CASSLDTGNTEAFF
TGCGCCAGCAGCTTGGATACGGGGAACACTGAAGCTTTCTTT
>TRBJ2-1|NA|TRBV6-2/TRBV6-3|NA|14
CASRRASLTDEQFF
TGTGCCAGCAGACGGGCCTCCCTGACCGATGAGCAGTTCTTC
>TRBJ1-1|TRBD1|TRBV20-1|few|12
CTVQGQNTEAFF
TGCACCGTACAGGGGCAGAACACTGAAGCTTTCTTT
>TRBJ2-1|TRBD2|TRBV28|many|16
CASSLSGLASRDEQFF
TGTGCCAGCAGTTTATCGGGACTAGCCTCCCGCGATGAGCAGTTCTTC
>TRBJ2-1|TRBD2|TRBV3-1|few|16
CASSPSGTRGLAEQFF
TGTGCCAGCAGCCCCTCCGGGACTAGGGGGTTGGCTGAGCAGTTCTTC
>TRBJ1-5|NA|TRBV5-1|few|15
CASSLGGGAKQPQHF
TGCGCCAGCAGCTTGGGAGGAGGGGCAAAGCAGCCCCAGCATTTT
>TRBJ2-1|TRBD2|TRBV9|NA|14
CASSGPGLANEQFF
TGTGCCAGCAGCGGGCCGGGACTAGCGAATGAGCAGTTCTTC
>TRBJ2-7|TRBD1|TRBV7-3|many|15
CASSLEAGGAYEQYF
TGTGCCAGCAGCTTAGAGGCAGGGGGCGCCTACGAGCAGTACTTC
>TRBJ1-5|TRBD1|TRBV18|few|15
CASSPSGQVNQPQHF
TGTGCCAGCTCACCCTCGGGACAGGTCAATCAGCCCCAGCATTTT